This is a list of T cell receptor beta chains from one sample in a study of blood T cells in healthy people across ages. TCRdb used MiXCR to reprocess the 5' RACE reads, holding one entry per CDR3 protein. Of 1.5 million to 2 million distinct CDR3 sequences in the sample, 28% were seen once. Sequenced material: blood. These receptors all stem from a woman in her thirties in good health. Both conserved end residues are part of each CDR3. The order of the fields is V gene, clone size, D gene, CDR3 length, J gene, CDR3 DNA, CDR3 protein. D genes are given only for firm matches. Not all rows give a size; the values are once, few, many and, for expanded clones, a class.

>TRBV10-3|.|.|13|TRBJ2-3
TGTGCCATCAGTGCGGCTAGCCTGGATACGCAGTATTTT
CAISAASLDTQYF
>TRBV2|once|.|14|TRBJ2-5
TGTGCCAGCAGGGAAGGGGGGGCCTTAGAGACCCAGTACTTC
CASREGGALETQYF
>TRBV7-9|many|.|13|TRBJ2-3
TGTGCCAGCAGCTTACTCCTAGCGGATACGCAGTATTTT
CASSLLLADTQYF
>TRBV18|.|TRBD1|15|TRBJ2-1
TGTGCCAGCTCACCGTTACAACAGGGGGGAAATGAGCAGTTCTTC
CASSPLQQGGNEQFF
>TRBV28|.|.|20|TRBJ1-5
TGTGCCAGTTTTAGCCCGAACGGGCCCGAAGGAGAATTTAGCAATCAGCCCCAGCATTTT
CASFSPNGPEGEFSNQPQHF
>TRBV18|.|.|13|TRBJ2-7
TGTGCCAGCTCACCGCGCAGACCCTACGAGCAGTACTTC
CASSPRRPYEQYF
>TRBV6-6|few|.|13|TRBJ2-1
TGTGCCAGCAGCTTTAGTTCTAACAATGAGCAGTTCTTC
CASSFSSNNEQFF
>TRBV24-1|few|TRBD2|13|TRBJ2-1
TGTGCCACCAGTGATTTGCCCGTAGCGGGGGTGTTCTTC
CATSDLPVAGVFF
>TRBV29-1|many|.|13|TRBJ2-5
TGCAGCGTTCAAACTAGTTTGCGAGAGACCCAGTACTTC
CSVQTSLRETQYF
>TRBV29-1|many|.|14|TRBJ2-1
TGCAGCGGGGCGGCTAGGCTAACCTACAATGAGCAGTTCTTC
CSGAARLTYNEQFF
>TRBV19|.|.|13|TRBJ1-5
TGTGCCAGTAGGATCGGTCTCAGGGAGCCCCAGCATTTT
CASRIGLREPQHF
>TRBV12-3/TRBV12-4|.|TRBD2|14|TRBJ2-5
TGTGCCGGCAGCTGGGACTACAGGCAAGAGACCCAGTACTTC
CAGSWDYRQETQYF
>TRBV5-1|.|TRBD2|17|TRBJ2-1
TGCGCCAGCAGCTTGAGGGCAGGACTAGCGGGACACAATGAGCAGTTCTTC
CASSLRAGLAGHNEQFF
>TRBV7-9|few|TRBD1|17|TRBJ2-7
TGTGCCAGCAGCAACCCGGACAGGGGGAAAGAGATATACGAGCAGTACTTC
CASSNPDRGKEIYEQYF
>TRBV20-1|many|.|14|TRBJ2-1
TGCAGTGCTGCGAGAGGACTTCTTGGCAATGAGCAGTTCTTC
CSAARGLLGNEQFF
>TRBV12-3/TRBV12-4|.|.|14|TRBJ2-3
TGTGCCAGCAGATTAACACGGAAAGCAGATGTGCAGTATTTT
CASRLTRKADVQYF
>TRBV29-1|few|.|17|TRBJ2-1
TGCAGCGTAAAGGGTCAGGGGGGTGTGGACCCAAACAATGAGCAGTTCTTC
CSVKGQGGVDPNNEQFF
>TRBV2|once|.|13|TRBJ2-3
TGTGCCAGCAGTGCTTGGGTTTCAGATACGCGGTATTTT
CASSAWVSDTRYF
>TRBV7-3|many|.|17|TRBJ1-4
TGTGCCAGCAGCTTAAATAGAGTCGGGGCCGTCGATGAAAAACTGTTTTTT
CASSLNRVGAVDEKLFF
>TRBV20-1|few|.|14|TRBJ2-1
TGCAGTCTAGCCGCCCCAGGCTCCTACAATGAGCAGTTCTTC
CSLAAPGSYNEQFF
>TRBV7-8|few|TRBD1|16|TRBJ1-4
TGTGCCAGCAGCCGGGACAGGATAGCAACTAATGAAAAACTGTTTTTT
CASSRDRIATNEKLFF